The sample holds many counts of the clone carrying this TCR beta chain. What it recognizes is unknown. The data were taken from a study of T cells in Graves' hyperthyroidism and ophthalmopathy. Notes on the study in general: The model foresaw ophthalmopathy a median roughly 6.5 months prior to onset. A model of 13 V-J pairs discriminated ophthalmopathy from stable hyperthyroidism.

Patients having uncontrolled infection, another autoimmune disease, pregnancy or lactation were not included. Using around 10 ml of fresh peripheral blood, PBMCs were prepared. The TCR beta CDR3 regions underwent amplification using RNA transcripts as the source. In the first-round RT-PCR of the TCR CDR3, the HTBI primer set was used. From the multiplex PCR reads, TCRdb called clonotypes with MiXCR, one entry per CDR3 protein. The repertoire holds 530,000 or so distinct CDR3 sequences, more than 15% seen once, with around 17% in the top ten. The TCR comes from a young woman with Graves' ophthalmopathy. Material for sequencing was blood.

For the CDR3, the DNA is TGTGCCAGCAGCGCCGGACAGGGGGACGAGCAGTACTTC. Amino acids: CASSAGQGDEQYF. The chain employs TRBV7-6 and TRBJ2-7; 10 bases agree with TRBD1. CDR1 and CDR2 from the germline V gene are SGHVS and FNYEAQ. There are 13 residues in the CDR3. J lost 5 bases, V lost 5 bases, and 3 bases had no gene match.